The present TCR beta chain was sequenced within a study of blood T cells in healthy people across ages (dated by TCRdb to 2015 to 2017). Regarding the complete study: In model experiments, roughly one uniquely barcoded TCR beta cDNA molecule per two T cells was captured by template switching. Age-related changes in TCR beta repertoire diversity were measured in the study by deep sequencing normalized with unique cDNA molecular identifiers. The donors were split into four age groups: young (average around 16 years), middle-aged (39), aged (approximately 60) and long-lived (roughly 86). To avoid experimental bias, donors of different ages were spread randomly across the sequencing lanes. For two donors (one aged 18 to 30 and one aged 80 or older), the study analyzed two additional independent replicas of 1 million unique cDNA reads from the same blood draw. General findings and caveats noted by the study authors: Compared with the aged group, more naive CD4+ T cells, fewer expanded clones and increased TCR diversity were shown by the long-lived group, suggesting age selection. Observed TCR beta diversity per million T cells fell roughly linearly with age, and a significant reduction was already apparent by age roughly 40. Estimates of total diversity based on one million sequenced T cells were regarded as lower bounds and as underestimates. Bulk unsorted PBMC profiling prevented conclusive comparison of naive and antigen-experienced compartments. There was a strong correlation between observed TCR beta diversity and the percentage of naive T cells measured by flow cytometry. Because donor CMV infection status was unknown, age-related changes in expanded clonotypes were potentially confounded.

Libraries were built with 5' RACE. Sequencing was carried out with an Illumina HiSeq 2500. A second roughly 6 to 11 cycle PCR used a sample-barcoded 5' primer and a J-beta primer mix. Each TCR beta cDNA molecule received a unique molecular identifier from a template-switch 5' adaptor carrying 12 random nucleotides. Each sample yielded at least 2.5 million CDR3-containing paired-end reads. All of the RNA was converted into first-strand cDNA using the Mint cDNA synthesis kit, with a TRBC-specific oligonucleotide serving as the primer. Following uracil-DNA glycosylase treatment, all cDNA underwent a first 18-cycle PCR with the universal primers M1SS and BC2_uni_R. Turning to the authors' computational methods: Each sample was normalized by randomly selecting 1 million high-quality reads, each carrying a distinct molecular identifier. Instead of being binned into consensus sequences, reads with shared molecular identifiers were discarded. MiTCR, with a Q25 quality threshold and the strictest error-elimination algorithm, was used for CDR3 identification, clonotype clustering and error correction. A nonparametric unseen species model with Euler transformation was used to estimate lower-bound total TCR beta diversity. TCRdb redid the processing of the public reads, applying fastp at Q25 and MiXCR, and retained in-frame beta chains. A single entry per CDR3 protein holds the most common genes and DNA from its merged rows. TCRdb assigned the V and J calls; the authors' analysis was not used. Within this sample are roughly 680,000 distinct CDR3 sequences, with approximately 50% of them counted one time only. The ten largest clones take up roughly 30% of the sample.

The donors were roughly 39 Caucasian individuals from Russia, aged 6 to 90 years, who were systemically healthy. Ten milliliters of peripheral blood were drawn from each donor into EDTA-treated Vacutainer tubes. PBMCs were isolated by Ficoll-Paque density-gradient centrifugation, with at least 7 million obtained per sample. Total RNA, at least 5 micrograms per sample, was extracted from PBMCs with Trizol reagent. For every donor, flow cytometry on a PBMC aliquot measured the percentage of naive CD45RAhigh/CD27high T cells. A remark on this clonotype: Its antigen is not yet known. Base qualities are not provided; no much larger clone lies one nucleotide away.

V ends up 6 bases short and J 6 bases short, with an unmatched junction base count of 8. The germline V gene (reference sequence) gives CDR1 as LNHNV and CDR2 as YYDKDF. The CDR3 spans 14 residues, from the cysteine through the phenylalanine. Only the CDR3 DNA stays, 42 bases, in frame from base 1. Sequences were obtained from blood. The origin of this receptor is a woman aged 55 to 70 in good health. This receptor chain uses TRBV15 and TRBJ2-1; 7 of the junction bases match TRBD2. For the CDR3, the sequence is CATRREREVNEQFF. Here is the DNA: TGTGCCACCAGGCGGGAGAGGGAGGTCAATGAGCAGTTCTTC.